These T cell receptor beta chains were read from a single sample in a study of blood T cell repertoires in COVID-19. TCRdb's copy holds only in-frame clones and misses some; the assay was immunoSEQ multiplex PCR. The sample holds 350,000 to 500,000 clones; roughly 90% are singletons and the top ten take approximately 1.5%. The sample taken for sequencing was PBMCs or T cells enriched from blood (not recorded which). These receptors all come from a woman under 30 who had been exposed to COVID-19. The conserved cysteine and the conserved F or W are not part of the CDR3 here. Expanded clones are given a class, and other clones once, few, many or no size at all.

CDR3aa	abundance	j_gene	v_gene
ASSPQGGQGSSYT	-	TRBJ1-2	TRBV11-2
ASSYSSGYNEQF	-	TRBJ2-1	TRBV6-2/TRBV6-3
ATSGDSRAEGYT	-	TRBJ1-2	TRBV24-1
ASSPGPQGTEAF	-	TRBJ1-1	TRBV9
ASSWTGTDTQY	-	TRBJ2-3	TRBV7-3
ASSLLTSGKETQY	-	TRBJ2-5	TRBV5-1
ASSPLGGNYGYT	-	TRBJ1-2	TRBV27
ASSSGTIASDTQY	-	TRBJ2-3	TRBV27
ASSPGTHYT	few	TRBJ1-2	TRBV18
ASSLVGQASYGYT	few	TRBJ1-2	TRBV5-1
ASSPQGSSYEQY	-	TRBJ2-7	TRBV5-4
SVGLVHYEQY	few	TRBJ2-7	TRBV29-1
ASSQGSSSLTAAGYT	once	TRBJ1-2	TRBV4-1
ASSQVTSSYEQY	-	TRBJ2-7	TRBV7-2
ASSLDRVVEKLF	-	TRBJ1-4	TRBV5-1
ATSRDRKGRGHDGYT	-	TRBJ1-2	TRBV15
AIKSTGENYGYT	-	TRBJ1-2	TRBV28
ASSKTLQETQY	-	TRBJ2-5	TRBV19
ASSPTGVGGTDTQY	-	TRBJ2-3	TRBV7-2
ASSEGVPGELF	-	TRBJ2-2	TRBV6-4
ASSTAGGPKDTQY	-	TRBJ2-3	TRBV13
ASSLETSGGALDTQY	-	TRBJ2-3	TRBV28
ASSSLAGSSYNSPLH	-	TRBJ1-6	TRBV5-4
ASSQSGTSGNNEQF	-	TRBJ2-1	TRBV4-1
ASSFTNTGELF	few	TRBJ2-2	TRBV27
ASSQRGGRGGNQPQH	-	TRBJ1-5	TRBV28
ASSNTLGGGQGDHEQY	once	TRBJ2-7	TRBV21-1
ASSLDRGGGTNEQF	-	TRBJ2-1	TRBV7-2
ASSINRGQPQH	-	TRBJ1-5	TRBV19
ASTLSGFGEQY	-	TRBJ2-7	TRBV14
ASSLPGTYNSPLH	-	TRBJ1-6	TRBV28
SVEDRDRAHHT	-	TRBJ1-2	TRBV29-1
SVGTSGRNEQY	-	TRBJ2-7	TRBV29-1
ATSRRLGGGSTDTQY	-	TRBJ2-3	TRBV15
ASSYKGPPGAQY	-	TRBJ2-5	TRBV5-5
ASSTDRSKLF	-	TRBJ1-4	TRBV5-5
SAPVPYEQY	-	TRBJ2-7	TRBV20-1
ASSPGTGVYEQY	-	TRBJ2-7	TRBV5-1
ASNQDTDTQY	-	TRBJ2-3	TRBV5-1
ASSSTSNYGYT	-	TRBJ1-2	TRBV12-3/TRBV12-4
ASSFTSGAYEQY	-	TRBJ2-7	TRBV5-1
AISETLPGGGVETQY	-	TRBJ2-5	TRBV10-3
ASSLVLAGGSYNEQF	-	TRBJ2-1	TRBV5-1
ASSLTGGPNYGYT	-	TRBJ1-2	TRBV5-1
ASSGRDSDTDTQY	-	TRBJ2-3	TRBV9
ASSQHRGTYEQY	-	TRBJ2-7	TRBV27
ASSDGTHYEQY	once	TRBJ2-7	TRBV7-9
ASGLASAGSTQY	once	TRBJ2-3	TRBV12-5
ASSLAQRGGPGELF	-	TRBJ2-2	TRBV5-1
ASSQLAAIFNEQF	-	TRBJ2-1	TRBV28
ASSLVLDSGSLLGNEQF	-	TRBJ2-1	TRBV5-8
ASAVGQGAYEQY	-	TRBJ2-7	TRBV5-1
ASSLRTGDDIQY	-	TRBJ2-4	TRBV5-1
ASEGYGYT	-	TRBJ1-2	TRBV5-4
ASSSPGLAGGGVRNEQF	-	TRBJ2-1	TRBV19
ASSQVDSLEQY	-	TRBJ2-7	TRBV4-1
ASSFIYTEAF	-	TRBJ1-1	TRBV28
ASSHRQGTEAF	-	TRBJ1-1	TRBV3-1/TRBV3-2
ASSPRTGRNTEAF	-	TRBJ1-1	TRBV10-1